The 27 T cell receptor beta chains presented below share a single source sample, sequenced in a study of T cells expressing NK-cell markers. One entry per CDR3 protein, without DNA, is what TCRdb gives after re-calling the 5' RACE reads. In all, the sample yields about 190,000 distinct CDR3 sequences. Sequencing was done on a sample of blood T cells: a sorted CD56 or NKG2C T cell subset, CD4+ or CD8+ T cells, or bulk PBMC T cells (not recorded which). Receptors originate from a man aged 18-75 years in good health.

The chain uses TRBV19 and TRBJ2-5. Germline values: CDR1 LNHDA, CDR2 SQIVND (reference sequence). The CDR3 runs to 15 residues. CDR3: CASSMRGYSQETQYF.

This chain's CDR3 is CSARPDGTKNIQYF. The chain has TRBV20-1 and TRBJ2-4. The CDR3 runs to 14 residues. Germline V gene data show CDR1 as DFQATT and CDR2 as SNEGSKA (reference sequence).

The rearrangement uses TRBV11-2 and TRBJ2-7; TCRdb returns TRBD1, unconfirmable since there is no DNA. Germline V gene sequence: CDR1 SGHAT, CDR2 FQNNGV. CDR3 length: 15 amino acids. The chain's CDR3 is CASSEGTGSAYEQYF.

This chain connects TRBV5-1 to TRBJ1-6. Germline V gene sequence: CDR1 SGHRS, CDR2 YFSETQ. The CDR3 is made up of 12 amino acids. CDR3 residues: CASRDGNSPLHF.

This rearrangement joins TRBV27 to TRBJ2-3; TCRdb's assignment of TRBD1 cannot be checked, as there is no DNA. This CDR3 region has 21 residues. Germline V gene sequence: CDR1 MNHEY, CDR2 SMNVEV (reference sequence). This CDR3 reads CASSLLNSGTRPGLNTDTQYF.

The J gene is TRBJ2-5, the V gene TRBV3-1; TCRdb's D call of TRBD1 is untestable without DNA. This CDR3 has 15 residues. Germline CDR1 LGHDT, CDR2 YNNKEL (reference sequence). The CDR3 reads CASSPHRQAQETQYF.

This chain links TRBV2 with TRBJ1-4. The CDR3 extends over 14 amino acids. Germline CDR1 is SNHLY and CDR2 is FYNNEI. This chain's CDR3 is CASSVRGAGEKLFF.

The chain has TRBV27 and TRBJ2-6. The V gene's germline CDR1 is MNHEY and CDR2 SMNVEV (reference sequence). The CDR3 loop spans 17 amino acids. The CDR3 here is CASSKVDRNSGANVLTF. Drawing the rest from reference TRBV27 and TRBJ2-6, the complete variable domain is EAQVTQNPRYLITVTGKKLTVTCSQNMNHEYMSWYRQDPGLGLRQIYYSMNVEVTDKGDVPEGYKVSRKEKRNFPLILESPSPNQTSLYFCASSKVDRNSGANVLTFGAGSRLTVL.

This chain joins TRBV3-1 and TRBJ2-1; with no DNA, the TCRdb D assignment of TRBD2 cannot be verified. The CDR3 length is 17 residues. Germline V gene data show CDR1 as LGHDT and CDR2 as YNNKEL (reference sequence). The CDR3 loop is CASSQDRKPTGFYEQFF.

The rearrangement links TRBV12-3 or TRBV12-4 to TRBJ2-7; TCRdb's assignment of TRBD2 cannot be checked, as there is no DNA. The CDR3 totals 15 residues. The CDR3 loop is CASSSFEGGSYEQYF.

The genes are TRBV6-1 and TRBJ1-1. The CDR3 loop spans 14 amino acids. CDR1 and CDR2 (germline): MNHNS, SASEGT. The CDR3 is CASSEFQTNTEAFF.

The rearrangement joins TRBV12-3 or TRBV12-4 to TRBJ2-3; TCRdb indicates TRBD1, and absent DNA this call remains unverified. The CDR3 is made up of 12 amino acids. The CDR3 sequence is CASGGGTDTQYF.

The chain joins TRBV11-3 to TRBJ2-7; the D call of TRBD1 rests on TCRdb alone, since no DNA is present to check it. The germline gives CDR1 SGHNT, CDR2 YENEEA. This CDR3 is 14 amino acids long. The CDR3 here is CASSQGLGAGEQYF. Variable domain in full (rest from reference TRBV11-3 and TRBJ2-7): EAGVVQSPRYKIIEKKQPVAFWCNPISGHNTLYWYLQNLGQGPELLIRYENEEAVDDSQLPKDRFSAERLKGVDSTLKIQPAELGDSAVYLCASSQGLGAGEQYFGPGTRLTVT.

The V gene is TRBV2, the J gene TRBJ2-7; the D call from TCRdb, TRBD2, cannot be confirmed without DNA. The CDR3 has 17 residues. Germline CDR1 and CDR2: SNHLY and FYNNEI. CDR3 sequence: CASSEAAVSGGLYEQYF.

The chain uses TRBV28 and TRBJ2-7; TCRdb proposes TRBD2, but this gene call is untestable without DNA. Germline loops: CDR1 MDHEN, CDR2 SYDVKM. This CDR3 is 15 amino acids long. The CDR3 loop is CASSLWLAGSYEQYF.

This chain connects TRBV4-1 to TRBJ1-1; TCRdb calls TRBD1, which cannot be checked without DNA. Germline V lookup: CDR1 MGHRA, CDR2 YSYEKL. The CDR3 is 15 residues long. The CDR3 here is CASSLWDRGSTEAFF.

This chain links TRBV5-6 with TRBJ2-2. The germline gives CDR1 SGHDT, CDR2 YYEEEE. The CDR3 runs to 13 residues. The CDR3 spells CASSSMPVGELFF.

This chain joins TRBV2 and TRBJ2-5. The CDR3 spans 16 residues. Germline assignment: CDR1 SNHLY and CDR2 FYNNEI. The CDR3 protein is CASSGHLRGLQETQYF.

CDR3 amino acids: CASSLWTSGGPSYNEQFF. The J gene is TRBJ2-1, the V gene TRBV3-1; TCRdb indicates TRBD2, and absent DNA this call remains unverified. The CDR3 consists of 18 residues. Germline V CDR1 and CDR2: LGHDT, YNNKEL (reference sequence).

The rearrangement links TRBV5-1 to TRBJ2-1; TCRdb's D call of TRBD2 is untestable without DNA. CDR1 is SGHRS and CDR2 is YFSETQ in the germline V gene. There are 17 residues in the CDR3. The CDR3 reads CASSSELAGISYNEQFF. Filled out from reference TRBV5-1 and TRBJ2-1, the complete variable domain reads KAGVTQTPRYLIKTRGQQVTLSCSPISGHRSVSWYQQTPGQGLQFLFEYFSETQRNKGNFPGRFSGRQFSNSRSEMNVSTLELGDSALYLCASSSELAGISYNEQFFGPGTRLTVL.

The gene calls are TRBV9 and TRBJ2-3; with no DNA, the TCRdb D assignment of TRBD1 cannot be verified. This CDR3 contains 16 residues. Germline V gene lookup returns CDR1 SGDLS and CDR2 YYNGEE. The CDR3 here is CASSVVVGGNTDTQYF.

The chain has TRBV11-2 and TRBJ2-5; without DNA, the TCRdb call of TRBD2 cannot be checked. This CDR3 comprises 13 residues. CDR1 and CDR2 (germline): SGHAT, FQNNGV. This CDR3 reads CASSPDWSPAQYF.

The chain employs TRBV19 and TRBJ2-1. This CDR3 has 14 amino acids. Germline V lookup: CDR1 LNHDA, CDR2 SQIVND (reference sequence). CDR3 in amino acids: CASSATLSYNEQFF.

This chain uses TRBV6-6 with TRBJ2-2; there is no DNA to check the TCRdb D call of TRBD1. CDR3 size: 12 residues. Germline V gene data show CDR1 as MNHNY and CDR2 as SVGAGI (reference sequence). The CDR3 reads CASGDWVWELFF.

This chain links TRBV19 with TRBJ2-2; the D gene TCRdb calls, TRBD1, cannot be checked with no DNA. The CDR3 runs to 15 residues. Germline CDR1 reads LNHDA; CDR2 reads SQIVND (reference sequence). The CDR3 is CASSIWTGGAGELFF. Supplemented by reference TRBV19 and TRBJ2-2, the full variable domain reads DGGITQSPKYLFRKEGQNVTLSCEQNLNHDAMYWYRQDPGQGLRLIYYSQIVNDFQKGDIAEGYSVSREKKESFPLTVTSAQKNPTAFYLCASSIWTGGAGELFFGEGSRLTVL.

The chain is built from TRBV15 and TRBJ1-2; the TRBD1 assignment by TCRdb is unverifiable without DNA. The germline V gene has CDR1 LNHNV and CDR2 YYDKDF (reference sequence). The CDR3 contains 15 residues. CDR3 residues: CATSRGQGPPVVYTF.

The chain combines TRBV5-1 with TRBJ2-7. The CDR3 totals 15 residues. Looked up from germline, CDR1 is SGHRS and CDR2 is YFSETQ. This CDR3 reads CASSLRVRGLYEQYF. The full variable domain, in which reference TRBV5-1 and TRBJ2-7 provide the parts outside the CDR3, is KAGVTQTPRYLIKTRGQQVTLSCSPISGHRSVSWYQQTPGQGLQFLFEYFSETQRNKGNFPGRFSGRQFSNSRSEMNVSTLELGDSALYLCASSLRVRGLYEQYFGPGTRLTVT.